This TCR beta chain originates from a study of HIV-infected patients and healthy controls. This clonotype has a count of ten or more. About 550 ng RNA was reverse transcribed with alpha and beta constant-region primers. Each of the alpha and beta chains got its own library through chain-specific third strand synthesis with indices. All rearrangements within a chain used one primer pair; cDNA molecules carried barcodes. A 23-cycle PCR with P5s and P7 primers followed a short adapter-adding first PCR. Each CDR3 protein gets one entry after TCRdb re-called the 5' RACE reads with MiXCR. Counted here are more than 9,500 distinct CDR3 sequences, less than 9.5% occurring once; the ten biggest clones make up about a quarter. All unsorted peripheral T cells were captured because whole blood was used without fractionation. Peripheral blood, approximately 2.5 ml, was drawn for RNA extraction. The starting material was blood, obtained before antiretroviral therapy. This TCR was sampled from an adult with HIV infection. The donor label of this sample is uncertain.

In DNA, the CDR3 is TGTGCCAGCAGCCTACTTAATGAGCAGTTCTTC. It yields the protein CASSLLNEQFF. V usage is TRBV5-6 and J usage is TRBJ2-1; D gene uncertain. Germline CDR1 and CDR2: SGHDT and YYEEEE. CDR3 length: 11 residues. Trimming took 4 bases from V and 7 from J, leaving 6 bases between them.